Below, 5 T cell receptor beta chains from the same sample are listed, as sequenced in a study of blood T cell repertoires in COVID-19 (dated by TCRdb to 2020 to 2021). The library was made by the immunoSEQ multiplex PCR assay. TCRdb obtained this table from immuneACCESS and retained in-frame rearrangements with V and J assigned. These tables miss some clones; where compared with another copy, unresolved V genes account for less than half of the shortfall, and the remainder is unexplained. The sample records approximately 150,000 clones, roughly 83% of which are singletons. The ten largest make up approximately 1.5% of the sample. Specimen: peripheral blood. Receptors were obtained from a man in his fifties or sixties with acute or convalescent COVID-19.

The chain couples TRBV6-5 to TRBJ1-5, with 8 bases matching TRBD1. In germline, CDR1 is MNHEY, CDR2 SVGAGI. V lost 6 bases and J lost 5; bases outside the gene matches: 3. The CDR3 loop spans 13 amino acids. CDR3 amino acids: CASSQDRDQPQHF. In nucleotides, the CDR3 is TGTGCCAGCAGCCAGGACAGGGATCAGCCCCAGCATTTT.

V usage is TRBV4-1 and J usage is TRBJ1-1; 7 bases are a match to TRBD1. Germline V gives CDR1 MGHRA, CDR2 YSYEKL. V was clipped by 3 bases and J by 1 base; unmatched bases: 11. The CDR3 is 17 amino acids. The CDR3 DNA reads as TGCGCCAGCAGCCACGGGACAGCCTCCCTCGGGAACACTGAAGCTTTCTTT. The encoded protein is CASSHGTASLGNTEAFF.

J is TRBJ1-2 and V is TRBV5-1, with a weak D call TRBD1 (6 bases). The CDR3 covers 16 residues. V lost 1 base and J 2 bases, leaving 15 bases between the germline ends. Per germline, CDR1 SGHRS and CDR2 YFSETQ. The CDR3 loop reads CASSLNPGQGNYGYTF. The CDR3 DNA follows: TGCGCCAGCAGCTTGAACCCTGGGCAGGGGAACTATGGCTACACCTTC.

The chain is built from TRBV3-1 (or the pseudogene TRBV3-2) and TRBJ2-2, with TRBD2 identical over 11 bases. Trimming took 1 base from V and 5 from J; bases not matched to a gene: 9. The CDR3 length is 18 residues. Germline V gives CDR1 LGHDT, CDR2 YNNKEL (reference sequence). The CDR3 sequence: CASSQGLAGPFRTGELFF. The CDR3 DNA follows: TGTGCCAGCAGCCAAGGACTAGCGGGACCCTTTCGAACCGGGGAGCTGTTTTTT.

The CDR3 reads CASGVRLAGANIQYF. The CDR3 DNA follows: TGTGCCAGCGGCGTCCGACTAGCGGGAGCCAACATTCAGTACTTC. The chain is built from TRBV11-2 and TRBJ2-4, with 12 positions matching TRBD2. This CDR3 contains 15 residues. Germline lookup yields CDR1 SGHAT and CDR2 FQNNGV. J was trimmed by 7 bases and V by 8 bases; bases with no gene match: 9.